Each of the 3 T cell receptor beta chains below was sequenced from the same sample in a study of a mutant IDH1 vaccine in newly diagnosed glioma. The method was immunoSEQ multiplex PCR; TCRdb's version includes in-frame clones alone and lacks a portion of them. The data contain about 88,000 clones, almost 85% of them singletons. Indicated time point: baseline, week 1 (first vaccination visit). The treatment here: pre-vaccination baseline after standard-of-care therapy. The material sequenced was PBMCs, taken from a glioma patient treated with radiotherapy, temozolomide or both. The receptors were gathered from a man aged 40-55 years with glioma. Some clones in this sample may be carry-over from other donors' samples.

J is TRBJ1-2 and V is TRBV6-4, with a tentative D call TRBD1 (5 bases). Trimming shortened V by 6 bases and J by 6 bases, and 14 bases separated the two germline ends. This CDR3 has 13 residues. Germline V CDR1 and CDR2: MRHNA, SNTAGT. The CDR3 loop is CASRGQGPDGYTF. The CDR3, as DNA: TGTGCCAGCAGGGGCCAGGGCCCGGATGGCTACACCTTC.

This chain links TRBV4-1 with TRBJ2-2; TRBD2 matches at 7 bases. The CDR3 is 16 amino acids. V shed 3 bases, J shed 6 bases, and the junction held 10 bases outside the gene matches. Germline CDR1 MGHRA, CDR2 YSYEKL. In DNA, the CDR3 is TGCGCCAGCAGCCACGGCCCCGGGGAGGGGTCCGGGGAGCTGTTTTTT. Amino acid sequence: CASSHGPGEGSGELFF.

The chain joins TRBV6-1 to TRBJ1-6; TRBD1 matches at 7 bases. The germline gives CDR1 MNHNS, CDR2 SASEGT. V lost 5 bases to trimming and J lost 6 bases; unmatched junction nucleotides: 7. This CDR3 spans 15 amino acids. The CDR3 loop is CASSTPGQTNSPLHF. The DNA of the CDR3 is TGTGCCAGCAGTACACCGGGACAGACTAATTCACCCCTCCACTTT.